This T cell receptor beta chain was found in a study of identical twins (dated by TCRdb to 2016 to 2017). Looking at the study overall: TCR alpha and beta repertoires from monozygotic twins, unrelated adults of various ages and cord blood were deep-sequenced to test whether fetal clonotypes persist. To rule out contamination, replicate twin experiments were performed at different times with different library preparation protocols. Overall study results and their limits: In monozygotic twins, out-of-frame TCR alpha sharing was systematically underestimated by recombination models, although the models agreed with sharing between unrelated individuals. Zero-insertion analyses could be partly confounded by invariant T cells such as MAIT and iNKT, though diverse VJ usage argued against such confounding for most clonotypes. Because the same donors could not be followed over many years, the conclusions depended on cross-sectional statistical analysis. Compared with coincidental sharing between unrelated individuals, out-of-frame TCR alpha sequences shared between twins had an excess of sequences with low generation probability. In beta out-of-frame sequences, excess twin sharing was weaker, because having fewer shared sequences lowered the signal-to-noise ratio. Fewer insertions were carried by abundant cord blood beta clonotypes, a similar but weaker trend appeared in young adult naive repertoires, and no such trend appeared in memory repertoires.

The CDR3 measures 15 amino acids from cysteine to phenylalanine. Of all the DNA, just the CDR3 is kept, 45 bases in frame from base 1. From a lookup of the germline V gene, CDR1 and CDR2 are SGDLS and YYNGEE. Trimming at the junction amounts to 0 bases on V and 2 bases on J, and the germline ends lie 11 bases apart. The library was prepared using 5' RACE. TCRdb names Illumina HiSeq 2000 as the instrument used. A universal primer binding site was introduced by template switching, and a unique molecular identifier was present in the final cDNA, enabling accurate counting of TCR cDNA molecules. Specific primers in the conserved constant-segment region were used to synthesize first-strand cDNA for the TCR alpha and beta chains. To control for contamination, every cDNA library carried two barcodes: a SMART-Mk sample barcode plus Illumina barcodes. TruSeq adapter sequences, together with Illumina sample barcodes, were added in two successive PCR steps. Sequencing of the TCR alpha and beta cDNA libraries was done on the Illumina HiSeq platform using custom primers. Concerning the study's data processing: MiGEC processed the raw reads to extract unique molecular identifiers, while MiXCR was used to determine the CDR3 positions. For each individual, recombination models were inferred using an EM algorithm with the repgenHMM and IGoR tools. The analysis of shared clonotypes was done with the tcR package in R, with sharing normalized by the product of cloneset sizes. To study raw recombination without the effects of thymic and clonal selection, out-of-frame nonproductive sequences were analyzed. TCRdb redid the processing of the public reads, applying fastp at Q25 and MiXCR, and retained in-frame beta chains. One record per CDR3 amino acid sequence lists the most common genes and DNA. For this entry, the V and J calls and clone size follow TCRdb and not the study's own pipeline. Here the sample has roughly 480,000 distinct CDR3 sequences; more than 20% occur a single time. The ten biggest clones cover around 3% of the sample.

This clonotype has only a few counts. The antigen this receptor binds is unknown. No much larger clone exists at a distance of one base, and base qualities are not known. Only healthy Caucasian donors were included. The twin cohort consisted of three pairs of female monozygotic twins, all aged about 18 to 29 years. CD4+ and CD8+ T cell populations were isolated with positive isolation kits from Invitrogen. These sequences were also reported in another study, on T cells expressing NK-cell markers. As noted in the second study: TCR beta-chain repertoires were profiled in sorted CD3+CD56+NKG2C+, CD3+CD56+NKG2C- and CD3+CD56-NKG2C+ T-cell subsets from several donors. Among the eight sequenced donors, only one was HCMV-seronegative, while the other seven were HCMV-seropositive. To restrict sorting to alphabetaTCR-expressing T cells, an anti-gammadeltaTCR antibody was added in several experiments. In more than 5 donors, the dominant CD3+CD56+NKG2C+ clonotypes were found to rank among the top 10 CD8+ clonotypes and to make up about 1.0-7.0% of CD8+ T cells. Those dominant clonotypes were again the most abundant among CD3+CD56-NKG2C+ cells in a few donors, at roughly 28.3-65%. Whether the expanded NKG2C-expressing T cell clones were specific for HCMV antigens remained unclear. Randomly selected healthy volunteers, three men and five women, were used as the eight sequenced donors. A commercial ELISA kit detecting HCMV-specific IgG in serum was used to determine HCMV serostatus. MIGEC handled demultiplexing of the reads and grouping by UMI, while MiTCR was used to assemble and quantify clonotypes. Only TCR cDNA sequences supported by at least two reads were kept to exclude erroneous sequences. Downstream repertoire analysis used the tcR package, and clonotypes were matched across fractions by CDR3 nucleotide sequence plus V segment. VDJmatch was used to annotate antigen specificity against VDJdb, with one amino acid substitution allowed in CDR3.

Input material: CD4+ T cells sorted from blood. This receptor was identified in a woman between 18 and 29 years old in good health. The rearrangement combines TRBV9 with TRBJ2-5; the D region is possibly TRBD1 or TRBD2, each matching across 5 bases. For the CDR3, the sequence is CASSVAGTAQETQYF. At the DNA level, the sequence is TGTGCCAGCAGCGTAGCTGGGACGGCACAAGAGACCCAGTACTTC.